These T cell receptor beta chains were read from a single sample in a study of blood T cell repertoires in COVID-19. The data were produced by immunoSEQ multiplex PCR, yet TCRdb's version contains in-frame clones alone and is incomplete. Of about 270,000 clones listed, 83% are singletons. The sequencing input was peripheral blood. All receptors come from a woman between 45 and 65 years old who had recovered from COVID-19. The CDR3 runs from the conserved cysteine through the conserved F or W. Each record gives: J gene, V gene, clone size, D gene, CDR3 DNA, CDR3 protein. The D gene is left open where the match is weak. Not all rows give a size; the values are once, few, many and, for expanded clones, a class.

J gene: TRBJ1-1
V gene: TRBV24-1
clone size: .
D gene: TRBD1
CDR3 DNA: TGTGCCACCAGTGACCCTGGACAGGGGGGAACTGAAGCTTTCTTT
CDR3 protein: CATSDPGQGGTEAFF

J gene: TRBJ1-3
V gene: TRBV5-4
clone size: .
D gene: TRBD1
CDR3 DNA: TGTGCCAGCAGCTTAACAGGGGGAGGGTTTGGAAACACCATATATTTT
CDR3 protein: CASSLTGGGFGNTIYF

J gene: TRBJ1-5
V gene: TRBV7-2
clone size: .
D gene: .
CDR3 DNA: TGTGCCAGCAGCTTAGAGAGGGAACAGCCCCAGCATTTT
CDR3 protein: CASSLEREQPQHF

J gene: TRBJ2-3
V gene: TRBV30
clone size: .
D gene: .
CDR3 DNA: TGTGCCACCCAGTGGGGGGGCACAGATACGCAGTATTTT
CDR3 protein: CATQWGGTDTQYF

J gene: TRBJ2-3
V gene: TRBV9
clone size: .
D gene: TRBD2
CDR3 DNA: TGTGCCAGCAGCCCGAGCGGGAGGGGGACAGATACGCAGTATTTT
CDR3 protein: CASSPSGRGTDTQYF

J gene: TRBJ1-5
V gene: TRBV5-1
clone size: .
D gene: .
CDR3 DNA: TGCGCCAGCAGCCCCCGGCCCCAGCATTTT
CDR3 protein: CASSPRPQHF

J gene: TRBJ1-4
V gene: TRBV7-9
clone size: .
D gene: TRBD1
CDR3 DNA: TGTGCCAGCAGCCCGGGACAGGGAACTAATGAAAAACTGTTTTTT
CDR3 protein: CASSPGQGTNEKLFF

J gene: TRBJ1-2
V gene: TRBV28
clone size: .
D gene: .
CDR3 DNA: TGTGCCAGCAGTCCTTCCCGACTGGGCTATGGCTACACCTTC
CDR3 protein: CASSPSRLGYGYTF

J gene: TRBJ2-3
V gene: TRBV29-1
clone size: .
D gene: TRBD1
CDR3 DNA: TGCAGCGCCATGCATGGTTTAGGGGGCGGAATCACAGATACGCAGTATTTT
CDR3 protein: CSAMHGLGGGITDTQYF

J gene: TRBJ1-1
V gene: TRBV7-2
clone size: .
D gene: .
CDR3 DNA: TGTGCCAGCAGCTTCGGCCAGATCCGGGTAGCCGCTTTCTTT
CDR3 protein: CASSFGQIRVAAFF

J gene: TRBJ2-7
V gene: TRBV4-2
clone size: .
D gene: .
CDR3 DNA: TGTGCCAGCAGCCAAGCCGGAAGGCCTAGCTCCTACGAGCAGTACTTC
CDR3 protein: CASSQAGRPSSYEQYF

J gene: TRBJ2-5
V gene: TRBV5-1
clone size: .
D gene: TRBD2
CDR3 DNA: TGCGCCAGCAGCTTGTCACTAGCGGGGGGTCAAGAGACCCAGTACTTC
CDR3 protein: CASSLSLAGGQETQYF

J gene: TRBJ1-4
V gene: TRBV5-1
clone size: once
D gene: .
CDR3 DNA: TGCGCCAGCAGCTTGCCGGGGGGAGGCTCGGAACTGTTTTTT
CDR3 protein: CASSLPGGGSELFF

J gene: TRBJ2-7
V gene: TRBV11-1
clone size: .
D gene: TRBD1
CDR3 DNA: TGTGCCAGCAGCTTAGCCGGGACAGGGAACTCCTACGAGCAGTACTTC
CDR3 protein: CASSLAGTGNSYEQYF

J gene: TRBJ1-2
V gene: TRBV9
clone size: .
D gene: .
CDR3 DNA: TGTGCCTCCCGTCGGGGGGAGTATGGCTACACCTTC
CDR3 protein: CASRRGEYGYTF

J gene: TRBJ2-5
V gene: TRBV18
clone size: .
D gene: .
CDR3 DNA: TGTGCCAGCTCACCACCGGCCCTCCAAGAGACCCAGTACTTC
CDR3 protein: CASSPPALQETQYF

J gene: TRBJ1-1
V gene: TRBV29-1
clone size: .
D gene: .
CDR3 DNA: TGCAGCGTTGCCGAACAGGGGAACACTGAAGCTTTCTTT
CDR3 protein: CSVAEQGNTEAFF

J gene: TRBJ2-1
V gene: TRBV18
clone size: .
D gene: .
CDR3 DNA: TGTGCCAGCTCTACCGCCGGAGACAATGAGCAGTTCTTC
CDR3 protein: CASSTAGDNEQFF

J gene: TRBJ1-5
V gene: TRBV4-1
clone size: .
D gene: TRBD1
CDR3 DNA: TGCGCCAGCAGCGTACCCGGGACAGGGTATCAGCCCCAGCATTTT
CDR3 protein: CASSVPGTGYQPQHF

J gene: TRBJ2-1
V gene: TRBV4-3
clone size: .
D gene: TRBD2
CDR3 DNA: TGCGCCAGCAGCCAAGATGGGGAGGGACTAGCGGGAGTAGCGCAGTTCTTC
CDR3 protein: CASSQDGEGLAGVAQFF

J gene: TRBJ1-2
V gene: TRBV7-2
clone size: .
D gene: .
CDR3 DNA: TGTGCCAGCAGCTTTGGTCAGGGTAACTATGGCTACACCTTC
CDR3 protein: CASSFGQGNYGYTF

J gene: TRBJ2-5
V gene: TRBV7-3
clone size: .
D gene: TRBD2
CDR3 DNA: TGTGCCAGCAGCCGCCCCGGACTAGCGGGATTAGGGACCCAGTACTTC
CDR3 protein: CASSRPGLAGLGTQYF

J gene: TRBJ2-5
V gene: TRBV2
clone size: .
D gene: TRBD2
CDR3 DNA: TGTGCCAGCAGTTCCTCTTCAGCGGGGGGTCGGGTGGCCCAGTACTTC
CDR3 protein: CASSSSSAGGRVAQYF

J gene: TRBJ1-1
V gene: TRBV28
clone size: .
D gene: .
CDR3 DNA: TGTGCCAGCAGGGAGGGCACAAACACTGAAGCTTTCTTT
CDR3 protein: CASREGTNTEAFF

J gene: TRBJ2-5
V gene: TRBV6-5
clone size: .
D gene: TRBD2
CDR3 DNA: TGTGCCAGCAGTTACGCGAGCGGGGTCGAGCTGGAGACCCAGTACTTC
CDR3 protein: CASSYASGVELETQYF

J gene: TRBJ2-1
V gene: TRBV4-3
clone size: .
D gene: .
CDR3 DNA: TGCGCCAGCAGCCAAGAACGGAGGGGCCATGAGCAGTTCTTC
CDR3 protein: CASSQERRGHEQFF

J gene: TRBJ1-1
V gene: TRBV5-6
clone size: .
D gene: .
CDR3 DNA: TGTGCCAGCAGCTTGGCAGGGAAAGCTTTCTTT
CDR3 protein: CASSLAGKAFF

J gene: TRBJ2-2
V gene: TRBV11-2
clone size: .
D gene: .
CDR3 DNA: TGTGCCAGCAGCTTACTAGCGACTGACACCGGGGAGCTGTTTTTT
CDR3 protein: CASSLLATDTGELFF

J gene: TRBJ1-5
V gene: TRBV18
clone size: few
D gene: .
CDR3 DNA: TGTGCCAGCTCACCCTCAGGGAGCAATCAGCCCCAGCATTTT
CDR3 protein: CASSPSGSNQPQHF

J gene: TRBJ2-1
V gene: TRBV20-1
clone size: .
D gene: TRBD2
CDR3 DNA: TGCAGTGCTAGTCTAGCGGGGGACTACAATGAGCAGTTCTTC
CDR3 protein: CSASLAGDYNEQFF

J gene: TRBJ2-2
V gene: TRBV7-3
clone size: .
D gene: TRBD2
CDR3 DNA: TGTGCCAGCAGACAAAAGGAGGGACTAGGGAACACCGGGGAGCTGTTTTTT
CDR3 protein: CASRQKEGLGNTGELFF

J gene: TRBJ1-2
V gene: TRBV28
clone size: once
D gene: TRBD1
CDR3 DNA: TGTGCCAGCAGATATTCCGGGACAGGGTTTGGCTACACCTTC
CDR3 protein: CASRYSGTGFGYTF

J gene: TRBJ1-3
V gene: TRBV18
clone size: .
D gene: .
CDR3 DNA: TGTGCCAGCTCACCACCATACAGTCGAGACACCATATATTTT
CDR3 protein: CASSPPYSRDTIYF

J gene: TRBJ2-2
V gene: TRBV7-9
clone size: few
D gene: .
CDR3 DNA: TGTGCCAGCAGCTTAGGGGGAGGAAACACCGGGGAGCTGTTTTTT
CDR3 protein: CASSLGGGNTGELFF

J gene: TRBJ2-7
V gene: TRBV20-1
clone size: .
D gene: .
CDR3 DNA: TGCAGTGCTAGAGCCCAATACGAGCAGTACTTC
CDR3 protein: CSARAQYEQYF

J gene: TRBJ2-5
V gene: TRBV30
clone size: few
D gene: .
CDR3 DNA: TGTGCCTCACACAGACGGTTCGAGACCCAGTACTTC
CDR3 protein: CASHRRFETQYF

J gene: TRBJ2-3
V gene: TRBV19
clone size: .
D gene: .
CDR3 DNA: TGTGCCAGTAACTCGCCTAAACCCACAGATACGCAGTATTTT
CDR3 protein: CASNSPKPTDTQYF

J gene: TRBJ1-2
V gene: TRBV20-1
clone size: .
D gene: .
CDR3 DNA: TGCAGTGCGACAGGCAACTATGGCTACACCTTC
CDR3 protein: CSATGNYGYTF

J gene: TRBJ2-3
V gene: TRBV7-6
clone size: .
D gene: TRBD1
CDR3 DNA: TGTGCCAGCAGCTTAGAAAACGGGACCGATCGGGACAGGGGCACAGATACGCAGTATTTT
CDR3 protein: CASSLENGTDRDRGTDTQYF

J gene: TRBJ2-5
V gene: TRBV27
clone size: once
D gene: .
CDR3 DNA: TGTGCCAGCAATATGGGGGGGCTTCAAGAGACCCAGTACTTC
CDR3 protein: CASNMGGLQETQYF

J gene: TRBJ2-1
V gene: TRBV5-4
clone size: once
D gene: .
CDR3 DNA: TGTGCCAGCAGCTTTAGCTACAATGAGCAGTTCTTC
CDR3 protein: CASSFSYNEQFF

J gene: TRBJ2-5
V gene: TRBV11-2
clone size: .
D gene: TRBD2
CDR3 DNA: TGTGCCAGCAGCTTCAGCGGGGGGGAGACCCAGTACTTC
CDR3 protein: CASSFSGGETQYF

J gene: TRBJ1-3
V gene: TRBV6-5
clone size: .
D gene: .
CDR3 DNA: TGTGCCAGCAGTCGACAGAGCTCTGGAAACACCATATATTTT
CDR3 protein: CASSRQSSGNTIYF

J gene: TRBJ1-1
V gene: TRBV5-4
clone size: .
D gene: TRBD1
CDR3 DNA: TGTGCCAGCAGTCCCCCGACAGGGGGGTTGAACACTGAAGCTTTCTTT
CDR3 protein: CASSPPTGGLNTEAFF